Listed below are T cell receptor beta chains from one sample, sequenced in a study of blood T cell repertoires in COVID-19. TCRdb's copy holds only in-frame clones and misses some; the assay was immunoSEQ multiplex PCR. Of about 160,000 clones listed, approximately 80% are singletons. Sequencing used peripheral blood. The origin of the receptors is a woman older than 75 with acute or convalescent COVID-19. CDR3s include the opening cysteine and the closing phenylalanine or tryptophan. Fields, in order: clone size, CDR3 length, D gene, J gene, V gene, CDR3 protein, CDR3 DNA. The D gene is left open where the match is weak. Clone size is not always given. Where it is, it says once, few, many or a class for expanded clones.

. 12 . TRBJ2-1 TRBV29-1 CSVIQGGDEQFF TGCAGCGTTATACAGGGTGGGGATGAGCAGTTCTTC
. 15 TRBD2 TRBJ2-2 TRBV6-1 CASSDSGREAGELFF TGTGCCAGCAGTGATAGCGGGAGGGAGGCCGGGGAGCTGTTTTTT
. 15 . TRBJ2-2 TRBV9 CASSVHFGSTGELFF TGTGCCAGCAGCGTACACTTCGGGAGCACCGGGGAGCTGTTTTTT
. 15 TRBD2 TRBJ2-2 TRBV10-3 CAIKPAGGGNGELFF TGTGCCATCAAACCAGCGGGAGGGGGGAACGGGGAGCTGTTTTTT
. 15 . TRBJ2-2 TRBV28 CASRNMDRYTGELFF TGTGCCAGCAGAAACATGGACAGATACACCGGGGAGCTGTTTTTT
. 14 . TRBJ2-3 TRBV7-2 CASSLEPGENTQYF TGTGCCAGCAGCTTAGAACCCGGTGAGAATACGCAGTATTTT
. 15 TRBD2 TRBJ2-1 TRBV11-2 CASSLALADYNEQFF TGTGCCAGCAGCTTAGCTCTAGCGGACTACAATGAGCAGTTCTTC
. 16 TRBD2 TRBJ2-2 TRBV3-1/TRBV3-2 CASSQEWGGNTGELFF TGTGCCAGCAGCCAAGAATGGGGGGGGAACACCGGGGAGCTGTTTTTT
. 14 . TRBJ2-7 TRBV19 CASKSVAYDYEQYF TGTGCCAGCAAAAGTGTAGCCTATGACTACGAGCAGTACTTC
. 14 TRBD2 TRBJ2-4 TRBV14 CASSQLGLAGLQYF TGTGCCAGCAGCCAACTGGGACTAGCGGGACTTCAGTACTTC
. 16 . TRBJ1-2 TRBV6-1 CASSEGVGRANYGYTF TGTGCCAGCAGTGAAGGGGTCGGCAGGGCCAACTATGGCTACACCTTC
. 15 TRBD2 TRBJ2-1 TRBV6-5 CASSYSAGGQREQFF TGTGCCAGCAGTTACTCTGCGGGAGGGCAGCGTGAGCAGTTCTTC
few 14 TRBD1 TRBJ2-5 TRBV5-1 CASSLQGAGETQYF TGCGCCAGCAGCTTACAGGGGGCAGGAGAGACCCAGTACTTC
. 14 TRBD1 TRBJ2-7 TRBV29-1 CSVAGTGISYEQYF TGCAGCGTTGCCGGGACAGGGATCTCCTACGAGCAGTACTTC
. 14 . TRBJ2-7 TRBV10-1 CASSENRWQGEQYF TGCGCCAGCAGTGAGAACAGGTGGCAAGGCGAGCAGTACTTC
. 13 . TRBJ1-5 TRBV5-5 CASSVSFNQPQHF TGTGCCAGCAGCGTTAGCTTCAATCAGCCCCAGCATTTT
. 13 . TRBJ2-5 TRBV5-1 CASSFDRQETQYF TGCGCCAGCAGCTTCGACAGGCAAGAGACCCAGTACTTC
. 14 . TRBJ1-2 TRBV5-4 CASSLEGGNYGYTF TGTGCCAGCAGCTTGGAGGGGGGGAACTATGGCTACACCTTC
few 11 TRBD1 TRBJ2-7 TRBV29-1 CSAYRGYEQYF TGCAGCGCCTACAGGGGGTACGAGCAGTACTTC
few 14 . TRBJ2-2 TRBV2 CASGRTGASGELFF TGTGCCAGCGGGAGGACAGGAGCTAGCGGGGAGCTGTTTTTT
. 15 TRBD1 TRBJ1-1 TRBV6-4 CASSDSAGGKTEAFF TGTGCCAGCAGTGACTCGGCAGGGGGAAAAACTGAAGCTTTCTTT
. 17 TRBD2 TRBJ2-1 TRBV9 CASSVAAGLVSYNEQFF TGTGCCAGCAGCGTAGCTGCGGGACTAGTCTCCTACAATGAGCAGTTCTTC
. 14 TRBD1 TRBJ1-2 TRBV29-1 CSVVVGGFGYGYTF TGCAGCGTTGTGGTAGGGGGCTTCGGATATGGCTACACCTTC
. 14 . TRBJ1-1 TRBV9 CASSATSGSTEAFF TGTGCCAGCAGCGCAACCTCGGGGAGCACTGAAGCTTTCTTT
. 15 . TRBJ2-6 TRBV27 CASSFFSSGANVLTF TGTGCCAGCAGTTTTTTTAGCTCTGGGGCCAACGTCCTGACTTTC
. 15 TRBD2 TRBJ2-2 TRBV2 CASGAAGGNTGELFF TGTGCCAGCGGAGCCGCGGGGGGGAACACCGGGGAGCTGTTTTTT
. 16 . TRBJ1-4 TRBV7-9 CASSVGPGRGDEKLFF TGTGCCAGCAGCGTGGGACCCGGGCGGGGTGATGAAAAACTGTTTTTT
. 15 TRBD2 TRBJ2-7 TRBV5-6 CASRGGLAGESEQYF TGTGCCAGCAGGGGGGGACTAGCGGGCGAATCCGAGCAGTACTTC
. 13 . TRBJ2-2 TRBV12-3/TRBV12-4 CASSLQGTGELFF TGTGCCAGCAGTCTACAGGGCACCGGGGAGCTGTTTTTT
. 15 TRBD1 TRBJ1-1 TRBV4-1 CASSSTGTANTEAFF TGCGCCAGCAGCTCCACCGGGACAGCCAACACTGAAGCTTTCTTT
once 16 . TRBJ2-1 TRBV6-5 CASSSPLAGTYNEQFF TGTGCCAGCAGTTCCCCTTTGGCGGGAACCTACAATGAGCAGTTCTTC
. 15 TRBD2 TRBJ2-3 TRBV19 CASSSLAGVADTQYF TGTGCCAGTAGTTCCTTGGCGGGAGTAGCAGATACGCAGTATTTT
. 17 . TRBJ2-6 TRBV7-9 CASSRPLEDSGANVLTF TGTGCCAGCAGCCGGCCCCTCGAGGACTCTGGGGCCAACGTCCTGACTTTC
. 15 . TRBJ1-4 TRBV30 CAWSVAGLGGEKLFF TGTGCCTGGAGTGTGGCCGGACTCGGGGGTGAAAAACTGTTTTTT
few 12 . TRBJ1-2 TRBV29-1 CSVPNSRDGYTF TGCAGCGTCCCTAACTCCAGGGATGGCTACACCTTC
. 13 . TRBJ1-2 TRBV12-3/TRBV12-4 CASRRDLNYGYTF TGTGCCAGCAGGCGGGACCTAAACTATGGCTACACCTTC
. 15 TRBD2 TRBJ2-1 TRBV2 CASSELAGAYNEQFF TGTGCCAGCAGTGAATTGGCGGGGGCCTACAATGAGCAGTTCTTC
. 14 . TRBJ1-2 TRBV2 CASKGGRGQYGYTF TGTGCCAGCAAGGGTGGGAGGGGCCAATATGGCTACACCTTC
. 15 . TRBJ2-6 TRBV6-6 CASSPQSSGANVLTF TGTGCCAGCAGCCCACAGAGCTCTGGGGCCAACGTCCTGACTTTC
. 11 TRBD1 TRBJ1-2 TRBV20-1 CSAHRGLGYTF TGCAGTGCTCACAGGGGGCTTGGCTACACCTTC